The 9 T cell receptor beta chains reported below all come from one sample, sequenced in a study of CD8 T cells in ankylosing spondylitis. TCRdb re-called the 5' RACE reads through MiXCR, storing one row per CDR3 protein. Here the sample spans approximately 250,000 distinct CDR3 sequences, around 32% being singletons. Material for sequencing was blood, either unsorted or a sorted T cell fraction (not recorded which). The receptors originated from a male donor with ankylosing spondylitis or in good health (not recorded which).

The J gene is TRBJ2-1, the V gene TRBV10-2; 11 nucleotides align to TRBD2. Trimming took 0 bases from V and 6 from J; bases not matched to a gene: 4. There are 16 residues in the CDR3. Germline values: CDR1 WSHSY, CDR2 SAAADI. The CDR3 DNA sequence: TGCGCCAGCAGTGAGTCGATACTAGCGGGGGCCAATGAGCAGTTCTTC. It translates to CASSESILAGANEQFF.

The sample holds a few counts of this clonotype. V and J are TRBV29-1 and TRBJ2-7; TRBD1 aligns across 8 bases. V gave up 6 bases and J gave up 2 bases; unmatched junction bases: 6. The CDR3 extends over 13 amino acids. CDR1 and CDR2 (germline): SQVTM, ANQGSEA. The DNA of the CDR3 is TGCAGCGTCCCAGGGGGCCGAACCTACGAGCAGTACTTC. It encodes CSVPGGRTYEQYF.

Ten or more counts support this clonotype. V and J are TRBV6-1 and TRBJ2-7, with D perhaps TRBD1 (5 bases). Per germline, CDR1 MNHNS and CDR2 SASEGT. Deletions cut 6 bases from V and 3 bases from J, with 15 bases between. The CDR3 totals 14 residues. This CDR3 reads CASSPSRVVYEQYF. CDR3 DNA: TGTGCCAGCAGCCCCTCCAGGGTCGTCTACGAGCAGTACTTC.

The CDR3 nucleotides are TGCAGTGCTAGAGATCAGGAGGGGGCTGGTGAAGCTTTCTTT. Translation gives CSARDQEGAGEAFF. V is TRBV20-1 and J is TRBJ1-1; 7 bases fit TRBD1. Germline V lookup: CDR1 DFQATT, CDR2 SNEGSKA (reference sequence). The CDR3 runs 14 residues. V lost 0 bases to trimming and J lost 7 bases; unmatched junction nucleotides: 8.

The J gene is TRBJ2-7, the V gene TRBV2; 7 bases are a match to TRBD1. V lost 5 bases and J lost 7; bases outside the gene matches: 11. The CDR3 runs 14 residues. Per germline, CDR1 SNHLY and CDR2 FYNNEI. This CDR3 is CASSPLGGNGEQYF. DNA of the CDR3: TGTGCCAGCAGTCCCTTAGGGGGCAATGGGGAGCAGTACTTC.

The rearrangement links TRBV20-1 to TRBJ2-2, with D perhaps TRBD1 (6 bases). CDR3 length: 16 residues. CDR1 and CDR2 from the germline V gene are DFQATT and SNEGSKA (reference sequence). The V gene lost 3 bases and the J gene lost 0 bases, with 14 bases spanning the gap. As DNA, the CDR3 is TGCAGTGCTAGTTCTCGAAGGACAGCGAACACCGGGGAGCTGTTTTTT. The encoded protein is CSASSRRTANTGELFF.

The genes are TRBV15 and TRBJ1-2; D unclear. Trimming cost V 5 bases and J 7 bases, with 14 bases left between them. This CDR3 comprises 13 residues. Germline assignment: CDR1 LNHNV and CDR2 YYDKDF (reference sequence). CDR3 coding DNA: TGTGCCACCAGCGCTTCGGGAGGGAGTGGCTACACCTTC. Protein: CATSASGGSGYTF.

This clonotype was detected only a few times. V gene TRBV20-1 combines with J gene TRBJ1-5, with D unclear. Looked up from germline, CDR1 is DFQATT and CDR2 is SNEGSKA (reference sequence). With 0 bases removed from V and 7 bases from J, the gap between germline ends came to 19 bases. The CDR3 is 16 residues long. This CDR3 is CSARDPFDQAWQPQHF. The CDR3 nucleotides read TGCAGTGCTAGAGATCCCTTTGACCAGGCTTGGCAGCCCCAGCATTTT.

CDR3 sequence: CSVVEPYNEQFF. The CDR3 nucleotides read TGCAGCGTTGTTGAGCCCTACAATGAGCAGTTCTTC. V is TRBV29-1 and J is TRBJ2-1; D unresolved. Trimming took 4 bases from V and 2 from J, leaving 6 bases between them. Germline V gene sequence: CDR1 SQVTM, CDR2 ANQGSEA. This CDR3 is 12 amino acids long.